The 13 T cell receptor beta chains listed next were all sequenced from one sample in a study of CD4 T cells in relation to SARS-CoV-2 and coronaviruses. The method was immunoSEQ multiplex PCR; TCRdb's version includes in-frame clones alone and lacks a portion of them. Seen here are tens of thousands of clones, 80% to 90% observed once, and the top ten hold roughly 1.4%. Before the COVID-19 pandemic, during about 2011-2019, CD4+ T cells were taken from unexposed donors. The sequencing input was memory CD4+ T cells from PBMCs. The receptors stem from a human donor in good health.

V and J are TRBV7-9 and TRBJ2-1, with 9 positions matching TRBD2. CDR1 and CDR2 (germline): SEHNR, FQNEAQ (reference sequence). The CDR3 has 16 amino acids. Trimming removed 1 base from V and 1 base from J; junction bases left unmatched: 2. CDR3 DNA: TGTGCCAGCAGCTTAGTTAGCGGGGGATCCTACAATGAGCAGTTCTTC. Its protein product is CASSLVSGGSYNEQFF.

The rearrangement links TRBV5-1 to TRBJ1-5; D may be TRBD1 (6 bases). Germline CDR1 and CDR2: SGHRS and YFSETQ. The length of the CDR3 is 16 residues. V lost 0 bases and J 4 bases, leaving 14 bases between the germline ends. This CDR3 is CASSLGSGAPNQPQHF. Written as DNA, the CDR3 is TGCGCCAGCAGCTTGGGGTCGGGGGCCCCGAATCAGCCCCAGCATTTT.

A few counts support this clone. The CDR3 DNA sequence: TGTGCCAGCAGTTACCGGCTGGGGCAGGGGACCGTTTACGAGCAGTACTTC. This codes for CASSYRLGQGTVYEQYF. V is TRBV27 and J is TRBJ2-7, with D maybe TRBD1 (6 bases). The CDR3 extends over 17 amino acids. CDR1 and CDR2 from the germline V gene are MNHEY and SMNVEV (reference sequence). With 4 bases removed from V and 4 bases from J, the gap between germline ends came to 23 bases.

CDR3: CAWSRGETEAFF. The CDR3 DNA is TGTGCCTGGTCTAGGGGCGAAACTGAAGCTTTCTTT. The chain carries TRBV30 and TRBJ1-1, with D maybe TRBD1 (5 bases). The CDR3 has 12 amino acids. CDR1 and CDR2 (germline): GTSNPN, SVGIG (reference sequence). V was clipped by 5 bases and J by 5 bases, with 12 bases between them. The complete variable domain, with remaining parts taken from reference TRBV30 and TRBJ1-1, reads SQTIHQWPATLVQPVGSPLSLECTVEGTSNPNLYWYRQAAGRGLQLLFYSVGIGQISSEVPQNLSASRPQDRQFILSSKKLLLSDSGFYLCAWSRGETEAFFGQGTRLTVV.

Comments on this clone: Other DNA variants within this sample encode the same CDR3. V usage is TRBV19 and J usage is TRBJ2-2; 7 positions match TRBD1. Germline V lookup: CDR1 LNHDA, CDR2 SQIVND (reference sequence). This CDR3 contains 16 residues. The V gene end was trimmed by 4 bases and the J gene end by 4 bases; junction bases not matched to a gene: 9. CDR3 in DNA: TGTGCCAGTAGTACGGACAGGCCGTTCGGCACCGGGGAGCTGTTTTTT. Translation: CASSTDRPFGTGELFF.

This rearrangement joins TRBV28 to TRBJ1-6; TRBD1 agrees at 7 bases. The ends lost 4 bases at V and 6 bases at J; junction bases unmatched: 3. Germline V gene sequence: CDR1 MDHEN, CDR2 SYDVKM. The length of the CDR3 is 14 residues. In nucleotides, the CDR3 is TGTGCCAGCAGTTGGCGACAGGGTAATTCACCCCTCCACTTT. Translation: CASSWRQGNSPLHF.

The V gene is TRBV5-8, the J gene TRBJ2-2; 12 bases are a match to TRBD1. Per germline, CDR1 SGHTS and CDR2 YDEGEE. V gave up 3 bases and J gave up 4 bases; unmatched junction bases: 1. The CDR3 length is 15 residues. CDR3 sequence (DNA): TGTGCCAGCAGCTGGGACAGGGGGCTCACCGGGGAGCTGTTTTTT. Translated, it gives CASSWDRGLTGELFF.

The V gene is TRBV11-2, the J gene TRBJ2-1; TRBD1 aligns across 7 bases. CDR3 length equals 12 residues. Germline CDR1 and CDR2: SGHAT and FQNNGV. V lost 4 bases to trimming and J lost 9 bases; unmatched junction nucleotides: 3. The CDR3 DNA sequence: TGTGCCAGCAGCTCTTACAGGGGTGAGCAGTTCTTC. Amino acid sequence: CASSSYRGEQFF.

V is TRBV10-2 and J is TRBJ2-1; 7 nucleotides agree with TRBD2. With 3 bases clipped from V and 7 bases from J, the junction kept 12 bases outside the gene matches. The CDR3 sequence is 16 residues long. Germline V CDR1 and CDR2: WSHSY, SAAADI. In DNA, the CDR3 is TGCGCCAGCAGTGATATTCGCGGGAGCACTGTGAATGAGCAGTTCTTC. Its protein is CASSDIRGSTVNEQFF.

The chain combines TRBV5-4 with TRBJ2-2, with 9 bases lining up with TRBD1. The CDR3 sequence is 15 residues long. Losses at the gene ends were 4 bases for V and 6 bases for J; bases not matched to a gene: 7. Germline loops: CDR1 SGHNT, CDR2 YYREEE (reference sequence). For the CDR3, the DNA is TGTGCCAGCAGCGTAGGGACAGGGAGGCCCGGGGAGCTGTTTTTT. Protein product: CASSVGTGRPGELFF.

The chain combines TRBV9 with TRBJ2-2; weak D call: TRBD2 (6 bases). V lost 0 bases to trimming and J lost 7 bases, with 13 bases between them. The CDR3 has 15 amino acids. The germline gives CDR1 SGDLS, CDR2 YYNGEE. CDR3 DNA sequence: TGTGCCAGCAGCGTAGTCGGGAGAACTAGCGGGGAGCTGTTTTTT. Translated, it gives CASSVVGRTSGELFF.

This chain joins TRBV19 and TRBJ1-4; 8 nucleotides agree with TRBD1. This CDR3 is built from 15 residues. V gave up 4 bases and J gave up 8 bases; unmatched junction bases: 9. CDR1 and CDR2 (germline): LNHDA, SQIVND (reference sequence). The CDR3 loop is CASSTRQGFGEKLFF. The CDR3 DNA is TGTGCCAGTAGTACTCGACAGGGGTTCGGGGAAAAACTGTTTTTT.

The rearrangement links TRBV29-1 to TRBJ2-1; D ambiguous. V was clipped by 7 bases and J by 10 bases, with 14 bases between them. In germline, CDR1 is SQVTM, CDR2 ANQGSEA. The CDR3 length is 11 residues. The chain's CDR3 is CSAAEAREQFF. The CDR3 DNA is TGCAGCGCGGCAGAGGCGCGAGAGCAGTTCTTC.